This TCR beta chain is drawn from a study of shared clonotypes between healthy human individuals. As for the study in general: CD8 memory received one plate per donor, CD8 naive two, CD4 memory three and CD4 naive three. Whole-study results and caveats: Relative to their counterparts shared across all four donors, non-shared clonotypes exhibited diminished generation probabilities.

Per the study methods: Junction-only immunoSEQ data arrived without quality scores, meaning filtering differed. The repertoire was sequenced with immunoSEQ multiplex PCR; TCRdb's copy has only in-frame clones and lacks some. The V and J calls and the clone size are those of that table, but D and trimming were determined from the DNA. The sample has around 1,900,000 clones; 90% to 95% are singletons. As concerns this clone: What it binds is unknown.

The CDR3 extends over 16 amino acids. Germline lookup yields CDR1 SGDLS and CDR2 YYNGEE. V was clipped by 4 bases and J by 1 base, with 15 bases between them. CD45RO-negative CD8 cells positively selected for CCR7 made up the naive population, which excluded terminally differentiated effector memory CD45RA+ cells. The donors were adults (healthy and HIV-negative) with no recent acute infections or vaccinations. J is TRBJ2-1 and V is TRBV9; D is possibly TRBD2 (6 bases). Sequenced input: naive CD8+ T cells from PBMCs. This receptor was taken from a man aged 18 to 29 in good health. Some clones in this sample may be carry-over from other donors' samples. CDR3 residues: CASSFSRRVSYNEQFF. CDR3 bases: TGTGCCAGCAGCTTCTCACGGAGGGTGTCCTACAATGAGCAGTTCTTC.